These 8 T cell receptor beta chains share one sample of origin, sequenced in a study of CD8 T cells in ankylosing spondylitis. TCRdb analysed the 5' RACE reads with MiXCR anew, one entry per CDR3 protein. The sample includes fewer than 35,000 distinct CDR3 sequences, roughly 33% of them seen just once. Sample: synovial fluid, either unsorted or a sorted T cell fraction (not recorded which). Receptors originate from a male donor with ankylosing spondylitis.

This clonotype was recorded at least ten times. V and J are TRBV7-9 and TRBJ2-1; 13 bases agree with TRBD2. V dropped 2 bases and J dropped 5; count of bases not matched to a gene: 3. This CDR3 is built from 16 residues. The germline CDR1 and CDR2 sequences are SEHNR and FQNEAQ (reference sequence). The CDR3 region has the DNA TGTGCCAGCAGCTTATCAGGACTAGCGGGAGACAATGAGCAGTTCTTC. Protein: CASSLSGLAGDNEQFF.

The chain joins TRBV3-1 to TRBJ2-1, with D possibly TRBD2 on 6 matching bases. This CDR3 has 17 residues. V was pared by 1 base and J by 3 bases, with 16 bases between. The germline V gene encodes CDR1 LGHDT and CDR2 YNNKEL (reference sequence). CDR3 sequence (DNA): TGTGCCAGCAGCCAAGCGGGACTCCGATCCGACTACAATGAGCAGTTCTTC. Translation gives CASSQAGLRSDYNEQFF.

The chain joins TRBV20-1 to TRBJ2-1; tentatively, D is TRBD2 (5 bases). The CDR3 runs to 13 residues. The germline gives CDR1 DFQATT, CDR2 SNEGSKA (reference sequence). The germline V and J ends were trimmed by 3 bases and 6 bases, with 12 bases remaining between them. CDR3: CSASVRLANEQFF. The CDR3 nucleotides read TGCAGTGCTAGCGTTCGGCTAGCCAATGAGCAGTTCTTC.

This clonotype was counted only a few times. V and J are TRBV24-1 and TRBJ2-1, with D unresolved. There are 13 residues in the CDR3. V shed 1 base and J shed 5 bases, with 5 bases lying between them. The germline gives CDR1 KGHDR, CDR2 SFDVKD. CDR3 nucleotide sequence: TGTGCCACCAGTGATTTTAACCACAATGAGCAGTTCTTC. Translation: CATSDFNHNEQFF.

With regard to this clonotype: One junction end disagrees with the germline gene, perhaps due to a read error. The chain links TRBV7-6 to TRBJ1-1, with 7 bases that match TRBD1. The CDR3 consists of 15 residues. Per germline, CDR1 SGHVS and CDR2 FNYEAQ. CDR3 residues: CASSSQQGSNTEAVF. The CDR3 DNA follows: TGTGCCAGCAGCTCTCAACAGGGGTCGAACACTGAAGCGGTCTTT. Complete variable domain (other parts from reference TRBV7-6 and TRBJ1-1): GAGVSQSPRYKVTKRGQDVALRCDPISGHVSLYWYRQALGQGPEFLTYFNYEAQQDKSGLPNDRFSAERPEGSISTLTIQRTEQRDSAMYRCASSSQQGSNTEAVFGQGTRLTVV.

This clonotype was counted at least ten times. The rearrangement uses TRBV27 and TRBJ2-1; tentatively, D is TRBD2 (6 bases). Trimming shortened V by 5 bases and J by 4 bases, and 12 bases separated the two germline ends. Germline V gene data show CDR1 as MNHEY and CDR2 as SMNVEV (reference sequence). The CDR3 is 14 amino acids. CDR3 coding DNA: TGTGCCAGCAGTCCGCGGGGACTTTACAATGAGCAGTTCTTC. Translation: CASSPRGLYNEQFF.

This clonotype was detected only a few times. Written as DNA, the CDR3 is TGTGCCAGCAGTGAAGATTGGACAGGGTCAGAGACCCAGTACTTC. Its translation is CASSEDWTGSETQYF. The chain uses TRBV6-1 and TRBJ2-5; TRBD1 matches at 8 bases. CDR3 size: 15 residues. V shed 1 base and J 4 bases; nucleotides not matched to a gene: 5. The germline V gene encodes CDR1 MNHNS and CDR2 SASEGT.

The V gene is TRBV11-3, the J gene TRBJ2-2; D remains ambiguous. The germline V gene encodes CDR1 SGHNT and CDR2 YENEEA. V was pared by 1 base and J by 8 bases, with 14 bases between. The CDR3 consists of 15 residues. Here the CDR3 DNA reads TGTGCCAGCAGCTTAGCCCCCCTCAGAGGAGGGGAGCTGTTTTTT. Translation gives CASSLAPLRGGELFF.